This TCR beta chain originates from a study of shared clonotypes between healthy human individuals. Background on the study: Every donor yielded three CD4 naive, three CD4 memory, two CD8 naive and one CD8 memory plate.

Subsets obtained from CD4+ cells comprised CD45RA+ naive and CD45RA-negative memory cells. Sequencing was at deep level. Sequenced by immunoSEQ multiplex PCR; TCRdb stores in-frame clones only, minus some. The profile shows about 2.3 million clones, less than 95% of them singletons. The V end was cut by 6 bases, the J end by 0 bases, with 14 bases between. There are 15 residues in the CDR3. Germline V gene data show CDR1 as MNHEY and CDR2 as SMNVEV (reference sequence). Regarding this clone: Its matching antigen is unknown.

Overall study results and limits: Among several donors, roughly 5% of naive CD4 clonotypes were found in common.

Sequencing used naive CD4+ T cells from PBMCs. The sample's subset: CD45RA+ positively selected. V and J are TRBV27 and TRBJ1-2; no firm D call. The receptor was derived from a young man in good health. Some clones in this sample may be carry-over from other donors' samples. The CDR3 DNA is TGTGCCAGCAGCCCTCTCCCGCCAACTAACTATGGCTACACCTTC. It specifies CASSPLPPTNYGYTF.